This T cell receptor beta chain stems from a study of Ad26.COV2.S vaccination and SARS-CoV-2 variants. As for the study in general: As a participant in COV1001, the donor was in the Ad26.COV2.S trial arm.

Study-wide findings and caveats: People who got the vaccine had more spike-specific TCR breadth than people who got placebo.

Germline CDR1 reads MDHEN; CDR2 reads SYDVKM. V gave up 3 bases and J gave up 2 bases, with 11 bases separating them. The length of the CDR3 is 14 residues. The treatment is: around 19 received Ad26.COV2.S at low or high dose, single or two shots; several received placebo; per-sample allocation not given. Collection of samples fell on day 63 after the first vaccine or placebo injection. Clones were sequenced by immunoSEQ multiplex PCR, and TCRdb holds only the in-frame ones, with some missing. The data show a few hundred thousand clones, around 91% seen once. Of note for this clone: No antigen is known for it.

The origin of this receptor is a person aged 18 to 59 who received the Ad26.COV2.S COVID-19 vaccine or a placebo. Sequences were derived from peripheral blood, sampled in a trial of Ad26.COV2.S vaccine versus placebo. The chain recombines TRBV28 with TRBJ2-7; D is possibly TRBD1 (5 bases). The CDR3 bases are TGTGCCAGCAGTTTTCCTACAGGTGCCTACGAGCAGTACTTC. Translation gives CASSFPTGAYEQYF.